Below, 5 T cell receptor beta chains from the same sample are listed, as sequenced in a study of vaccination effects on CD4 cells after COVID-19. Antigen specificity for these receptors is unknown. Sequencing in the ViraFEST assay came after antigen-specific CD4+ T cells had been expanded with viral peptide pools, which were used to stimulate PBMC. Following a 10-day culture, CD4+ T cells were purified. Vaccinated recipients, who were negative for nucleocapsid antibodies, had no history of SARS-CoV-2 infection. Profiling relied on immunoSEQ multiplex PCR, and the TCRdb table lists in-frame clones only, not all of them. The repertoire holds roughly 30,000 clones, around 75% seen once, with about 32% in the top ten. The sequencing used CD4+ T cells from PBMCs cultured with SARS-CoV-2 spike peptides, collected before COVID-19 vaccination. The receptors originated from a human donor who received a COVID-19 vaccine.

J is TRBJ2-2 and V is TRBV19, with 14 bases identical to TRBD2. V gave up 3 bases and J gave up 9 bases; unmatched junction bases: 12. CDR1 LNHDA and CDR2 SQIVND come from the germline V gene (reference sequence). CDR3 length equals 18 residues. The CDR3: CASSITGTSGSGSRELFF. The CDR3 DNA reads as TGTGCCAGTAGTATTACCGGGACTAGCGGGAGCGGGTCCCGGGAGCTGTTTTTT.

A few counts support this clone. This chain uses TRBV7-9 with TRBJ1-6, with D possibly matching TRBD1 (5 bases). The CDR3 is 18 amino acids. Per the germline V gene, CDR1 is SEHNR and CDR2 is FQNEAQ (reference sequence). The germline V and J ends were trimmed by 1 base and 2 bases, with 15 bases remaining between them. The CDR3 DNA reads as TGTGCCAGCAGCTTAGAGGGCGGGGCCCCCACCTATAATTCACCCCTCCACTTT. Protein: CASSLEGGAPTYNSPLHF.

The chain is built from TRBV6-1 and TRBJ1-1; 8 nucleotides agree with TRBD1. CDR3 length equals 15 residues. Germline values: CDR1 MNHNS, CDR2 SASEGT. V was pared by 1 base and J by 3 bases, with 4 bases of the junction left unmatched. CDR3 amino acids: CASSEVTGAYTEAFF. The CDR3 DNA reads as TGTGCCAGCAGTGAAGTGACAGGGGCATACACTGAAGCTTTCTTT.

This chain connects TRBV6-2 or TRBV6-3 to TRBJ1-4; D is perhaps TRBD1 (5 bases). Per the germline V gene, CDR1 is MNHEY and CDR2 is SVGEGT. Trimming took off 0 bases at V and 3 bases at J, with 17 bases between the two ends. This CDR3 has 18 residues. The chain's CDR3 is CASSYSLTDPAANEKLFF. As DNA, the CDR3 is TGTGCCAGCAGTTACTCCTTGACAGATCCCGCAGCTAATGAAAAACTGTTTTTT.

The V and J genes are TRBV3-1 (or the pseudogene TRBV3-2) and TRBJ1-1; perhaps TRBD1 as D (5 bases). From germline, CDR1 is LGHDT and CDR2 YNNKEL (reference sequence). This CDR3 is 14 amino acids long. Trimming removed 1 base from V and 1 base from J, with 7 bases in between. DNA of the CDR3: TGTGCCAGCAGCCAAGCAGGGTCGAACACTGAAGCTTTCTTT. It is translated as CASSQAGSNTEAFF.